This TCR beta chain was identified in a study of metastatic and nonmetastatic thyroid tumors (TCRdb year 2020). A note on the overall study: Repertoires were compared across peripheral blood and tumor or nodule tissue samples from malignant and benign thyroid patients. Broad study findings and their caveats: TCR beta diversity was reported as significantly higher in malignant tumors than in benign nodules, in both blood and tumor samples.

Library creation used PCR. These reads were obtained on an Illumina HiSeq 4000. High-throughput sequencing was used to profile the TCR beta-chain CDR3 region of every patient. The authors processed their data as follows. CDR3 differences across clinicopathological groups were used to build a classifier for discriminating distant-metastatic papillary thyroid cancer patients. The Shannon index was used to assess repertoire diversity, and the Morisita-Horn index was used to assess tumor-blood repertoire similarity. Using fastp trimming at Q25 and MiXCR clonotype assembly, TCRdb reanalyzed the public sequencing data and kept in-frame beta chains. TCRdb assigned the V and J calls; the authors' analysis was not used. Present in this sample are 15,000 to 20,000 clones, 25% to 30% of which were seen just once. In total, the top ten clones hold about 11% of the sample. Before undergoing thyroid surgery, none of the patients had been given any kind of treatment. Using T-cell receptor beta sequencing, the study looked back at clinical samples from patients collected from about 2011 to 2019.

On this clone itself: Its recognized antigen is unknown. It has no much larger one-base neighbor in the sample; base qualities were not kept.

The TCR sequence derives from a female donor with papillary thyroid cancer or a benign thyroid nodule (not recorded which). Some clones in this sample may be carry-over from other donors' samples. Sequencing used tumor tissue.

The DNA sequence is given as TGTGCCAGCAGCCACCCCGGGGACGGGGAGCTGTTTTTT. Its protein reads: CASSHPGDGELFF. The receptor chain draws on TRBV7-3 and TRBJ2-2; the D gene is perhaps TRBD2, on 5 matching bases. Trimming costs V 5 bases and J 7 bases, and their ends lie 11 bases apart. Counted from cysteine to phenylalanine, this CDR3 has 13 amino acids. CDR3 DNA is the only sequence kept; it has 39 bases, read in frame from the first base. Looking up the germline V gene yields CDR1 SGHTA and CDR2 FQGTGA.